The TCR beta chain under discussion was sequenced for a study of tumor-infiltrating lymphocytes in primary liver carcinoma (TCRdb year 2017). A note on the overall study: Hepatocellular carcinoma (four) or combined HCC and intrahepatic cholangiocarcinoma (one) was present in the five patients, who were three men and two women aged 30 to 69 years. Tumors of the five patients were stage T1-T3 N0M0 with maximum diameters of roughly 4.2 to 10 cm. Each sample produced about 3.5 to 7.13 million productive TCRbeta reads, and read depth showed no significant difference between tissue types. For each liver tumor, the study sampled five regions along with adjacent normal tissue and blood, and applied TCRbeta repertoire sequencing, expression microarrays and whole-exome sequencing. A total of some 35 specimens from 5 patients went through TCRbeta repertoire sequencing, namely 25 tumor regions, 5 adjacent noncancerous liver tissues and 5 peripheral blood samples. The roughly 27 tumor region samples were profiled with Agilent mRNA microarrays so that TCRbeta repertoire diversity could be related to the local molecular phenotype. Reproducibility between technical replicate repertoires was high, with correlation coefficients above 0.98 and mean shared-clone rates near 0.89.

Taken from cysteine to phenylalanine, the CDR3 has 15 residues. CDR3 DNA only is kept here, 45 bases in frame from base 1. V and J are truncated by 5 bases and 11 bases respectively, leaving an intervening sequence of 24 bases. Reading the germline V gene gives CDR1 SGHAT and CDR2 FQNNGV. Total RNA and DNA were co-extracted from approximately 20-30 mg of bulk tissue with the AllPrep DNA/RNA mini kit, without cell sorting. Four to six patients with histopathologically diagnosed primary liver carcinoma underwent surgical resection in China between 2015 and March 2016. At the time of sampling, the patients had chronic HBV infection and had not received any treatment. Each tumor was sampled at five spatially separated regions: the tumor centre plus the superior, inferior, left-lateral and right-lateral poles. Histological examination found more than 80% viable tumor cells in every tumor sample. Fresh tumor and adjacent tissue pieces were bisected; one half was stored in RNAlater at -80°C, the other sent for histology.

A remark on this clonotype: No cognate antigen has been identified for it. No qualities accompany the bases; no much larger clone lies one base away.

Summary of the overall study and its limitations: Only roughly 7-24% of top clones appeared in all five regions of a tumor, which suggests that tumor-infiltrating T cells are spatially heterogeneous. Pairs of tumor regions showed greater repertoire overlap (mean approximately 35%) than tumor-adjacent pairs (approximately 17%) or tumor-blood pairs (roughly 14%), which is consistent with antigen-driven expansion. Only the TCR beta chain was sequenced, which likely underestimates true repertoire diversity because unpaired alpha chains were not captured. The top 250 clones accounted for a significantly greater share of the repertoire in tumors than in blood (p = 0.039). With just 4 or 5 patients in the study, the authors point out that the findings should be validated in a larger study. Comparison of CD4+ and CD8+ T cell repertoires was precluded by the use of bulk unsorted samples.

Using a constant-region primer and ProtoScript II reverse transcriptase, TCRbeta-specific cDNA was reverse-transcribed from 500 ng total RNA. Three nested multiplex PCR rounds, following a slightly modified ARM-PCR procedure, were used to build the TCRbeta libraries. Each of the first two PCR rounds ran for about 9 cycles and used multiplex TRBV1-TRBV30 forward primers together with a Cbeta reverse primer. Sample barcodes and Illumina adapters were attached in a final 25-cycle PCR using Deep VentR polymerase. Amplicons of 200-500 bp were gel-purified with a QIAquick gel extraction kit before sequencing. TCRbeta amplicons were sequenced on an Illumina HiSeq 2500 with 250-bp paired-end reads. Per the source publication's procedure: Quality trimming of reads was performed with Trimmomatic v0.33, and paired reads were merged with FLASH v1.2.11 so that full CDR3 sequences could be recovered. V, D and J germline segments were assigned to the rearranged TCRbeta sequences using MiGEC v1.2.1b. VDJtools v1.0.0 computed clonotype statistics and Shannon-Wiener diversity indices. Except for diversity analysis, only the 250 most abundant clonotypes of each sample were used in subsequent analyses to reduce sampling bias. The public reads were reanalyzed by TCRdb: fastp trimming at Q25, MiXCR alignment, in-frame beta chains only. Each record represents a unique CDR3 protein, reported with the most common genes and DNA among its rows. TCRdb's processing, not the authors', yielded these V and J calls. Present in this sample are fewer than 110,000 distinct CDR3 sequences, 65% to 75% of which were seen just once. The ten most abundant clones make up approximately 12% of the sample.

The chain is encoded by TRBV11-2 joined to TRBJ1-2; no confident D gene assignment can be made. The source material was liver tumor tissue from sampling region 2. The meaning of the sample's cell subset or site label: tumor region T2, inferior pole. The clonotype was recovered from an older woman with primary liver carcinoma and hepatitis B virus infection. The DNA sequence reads TGTGCCAGCAGCCTAACAATACGGGGAGATGGTGGTTACACCTTC. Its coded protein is CASSLTIRGDGGYTF.